A selection of T cell receptor beta chains follows, all from one sample in a study of T cell changes during pregnancy in multiple sclerosis. Some clones are missing from TCRdb's copy, which holds only in-frame ones; the method was immunoSEQ multiplex PCR. The sample includes about 40,000 clones, under 95% of them seen just once. The sequenced sample was CD8+ T cells from peripheral blood mononuclear cells, obtained in the first trimester of pregnancy. The receptor set was obtained from a female donor with multiple sclerosis, enrolled in a pregnancy study. Each CDR3 is given with its conserved first and last residue. The order of the fields is D gene, V gene, clone size, J gene, CDR3 DNA, CDR3 protein. A D gene is named only where the DNA matches it firmly. Clone size is shown for a subset of rows, as once, few, many or a class of expanded clone.

D gene: NA; V gene: TRBV19; clone size: NA; J gene: TRBJ1-2; CDR3 DNA: TGTGCCAGTAGCCCCGAGGGGGTTTCCTATGGCTACACCTTC; CDR3 protein: CASSPEGVSYGYTF
D gene: TRBD2; V gene: TRBV6-5; clone size: NA; J gene: TRBJ2-3; CDR3 DNA: TGTGCCAGCAGGGGGGGGGAAACGCAGTATTTT; CDR3 protein: CASRGGETQYF
D gene: TRBD1; V gene: TRBV27; clone size: NA; J gene: TRBJ1-2; CDR3 DNA: TGTGCCAGCAGTTTAAGACCCCCGACAGGGGACTATGGCTACACCTTC; CDR3 protein: CASSLRPPTGDYGYTF
D gene: NA; V gene: TRBV7-9; clone size: NA; J gene: TRBJ1-1; CDR3 DNA: TGTGCCAGCAGCTTAGTAGGAGGGGAGGACACTGAAGCTTTCTTT; CDR3 protein: CASSLVGGEDTEAFF
D gene: TRBD2; V gene: TRBV28; clone size: NA; J gene: TRBJ2-3; CDR3 DNA: TGTGCCAGCAGACCCCGACTAGCGAGGGAAAAAGATACGCAGTATTTT; CDR3 protein: CASRPRLAREKDTQYF
D gene: NA; V gene: TRBV6-5; clone size: NA; J gene: TRBJ2-1; CDR3 DNA: TGTGCCAGCACCTCCGTGTCCGCCCGGAATGAGCAGTTCTTC; CDR3 protein: CASTSVSARNEQFF
D gene: NA; V gene: TRBV2; clone size: NA; J gene: TRBJ1-2; CDR3 DNA: TGTGCCAGCAGTGTCCTCGGGGGGATCTATGGCTACACCTTC; CDR3 protein: CASSVLGGIYGYTF
D gene: TRBD1; V gene: TRBV11-2; clone size: NA; J gene: TRBJ2-1; CDR3 DNA: TGTGCCAGCAGCTTAGGTGGGACAGCTCCCTCCTACAATGAGCAGTTCTTC; CDR3 protein: CASSLGGTAPSYNEQFF
D gene: TRBD1; V gene: TRBV28; clone size: NA; J gene: TRBJ1-1; CDR3 DNA: TGTGCCAGCAGACTACCGACAGGGGGTAGCACTGAAGCTTTCTTT; CDR3 protein: CASRLPTGGSTEAFF
D gene: NA; V gene: TRBV4-1; clone size: NA; J gene: TRBJ1-5; CDR3 DNA: TGCGCCAGCAGCCCCAGACGGGACAATCAGCCCCAGCATTTT; CDR3 protein: CASSPRRDNQPQHF
D gene: TRBD1; V gene: TRBV7-9; clone size: NA; J gene: TRBJ2-2; CDR3 DNA: TGTGCCAGCAGCTTACACACAGGGGCCCACACCGGGGAGCTGTTTTTT; CDR3 protein: CASSLHTGAHTGELFF
D gene: NA; V gene: TRBV5-6; clone size: NA; J gene: TRBJ1-2; CDR3 DNA: TGTGCCAGCAGCGCGGGACTGACGTATGGCTACACCTTC; CDR3 protein: CASSAGLTYGYTF
D gene: TRBD1; V gene: TRBV29-1; clone size: NA; J gene: TRBJ1-2; CDR3 DNA: TGCAGCGTTCCAGGGACAGGGGCCCCGAGCTACACCTTC; CDR3 protein: CSVPGTGAPSYTF
D gene: NA; V gene: TRBV6-5; clone size: NA; J gene: TRBJ1-1; CDR3 DNA: TGTGCCAGCAGTTACTCGGGCTACGAAGCTTTCTTT; CDR3 protein: CASSYSGYEAFF
D gene: TRBD1; V gene: TRBV27; clone size: once; J gene: TRBJ2-7; CDR3 DNA: TGTGCCAGCAGTTCCCAAACGCCCGGGACAGGGGGCGGTGGTCCCCTTTACGAGCAGTACTTC; CDR3 protein: CASSSQTPGTGGGGPLYEQYF
D gene: NA; V gene: TRBV4-1; clone size: NA; J gene: TRBJ2-2; CDR3 DNA: TGCGCCAGCAGCGAACGGGGAGAGCTGTTTTTT; CDR3 protein: CASSERGELFF
D gene: TRBD1; V gene: TRBV5-8; clone size: NA; J gene: TRBJ1-5; CDR3 DNA: TGTGCCCCCACGAGGGGACAGGGGGTGAATGATCAGCCCCAGCATTTT; CDR3 protein: CAPTRGQGVNDQPQHF
D gene: NA; V gene: TRBV6-1; clone size: NA; J gene: TRBJ1-1; CDR3 DNA: TGTGCCAGCAGTGGACAGGATGGGGGCACTGAAGCTTTCTTT; CDR3 protein: CASSGQDGGTEAFF
D gene: NA; V gene: TRBV5-1; clone size: NA; J gene: TRBJ2-1; CDR3 DNA: TGCGCCAGCAGAATCACCCGCGGACAGAATGAGCAGTTCTTC; CDR3 protein: CASRITRGQNEQFF
D gene: NA; V gene: TRBV10-3; clone size: NA; J gene: TRBJ2-1; CDR3 DNA: TGTGCCAGTCTACGAACAGGACAGCAAAACAATGAGCAGTTCTTC; CDR3 protein: CASLRTGQQNNEQFF
D gene: TRBD1; V gene: TRBV4-2; clone size: NA; J gene: TRBJ2-7; CDR3 DNA: TGTGCCAGCAGCCAAGGGACAGGGGAAGGGTACGAGCAGTACTTC; CDR3 protein: CASSQGTGEGYEQYF
D gene: NA; V gene: TRBV7-7; clone size: NA; J gene: TRBJ2-2; CDR3 DNA: TGTGCTAGCAGCGCCGGGGGTCTTACCGGGGAGCTGTTTTTT; CDR3 protein: CASSAGGLTGELFF
D gene: NA; V gene: TRBV9; clone size: NA; J gene: TRBJ1-2; CDR3 DNA: TGTGCCAGCAGCGTAGCAGAGGAGTATGGCTACACCTTC; CDR3 protein: CASSVAEEYGYTF
D gene: NA; V gene: TRBV29-1; clone size: NA; J gene: TRBJ1-1; CDR3 DNA: TGCAGCGACCTAACAGGGTCTGAAGCTTTCTTT; CDR3 protein: CSDLTGSEAFF
D gene: NA; V gene: TRBV5-1; clone size: NA; J gene: TRBJ2-7; CDR3 DNA: TGCGCCAGCAGCTTAGGACAGCTCTACGAGCAGTACTTC; CDR3 protein: CASSLGQLYEQYF
D gene: NA; V gene: TRBV10-2; clone size: once; J gene: TRBJ1-3; CDR3 DNA: TGCGCCAGCACCCCACAAGTCTCTGGAAACACCATATATTTT; CDR3 protein: CASTPQVSGNTIYF
D gene: NA; V gene: TRBV5-6; clone size: NA; J gene: TRBJ1-2; CDR3 DNA: TGTGCCAGCAGCTTGGGCCCAGGGGAGAGCTATGGCTACACCTTC; CDR3 protein: CASSLGPGESYGYTF
D gene: TRBD1; V gene: TRBV6-1; clone size: many; J gene: TRBJ2-7; CDR3 DNA: TGTGCCAGCAGTAATTCAGGGACAGGGTCCTACGAGCAGTACTTC; CDR3 protein: CASSNSGTGSYEQYF
D gene: NA; V gene: TRBV6-4; clone size: NA; J gene: TRBJ2-1; CDR3 DNA: TGTGCCAGCAGTGACTCGGCGGATAACGGTGAGCAGTTCTTC; CDR3 protein: CASSDSADNGEQFF
D gene: NA; V gene: TRBV15; clone size: NA; J gene: TRBJ2-7; CDR3 DNA: TGTGCCACCAGCAGTAGTGAAGTCGAGCAGTACTTC; CDR3 protein: CATSSSEVEQYF
D gene: TRBD1; V gene: TRBV4-2; clone size: NA; J gene: TRBJ1-2; CDR3 DNA: TGTGCCAGCAGCCAATCGATCGGCAGGGGGGCGCATGGCTACACCTTC; CDR3 protein: CASSQSIGRGAHGYTF
D gene: NA; V gene: TRBV7-8; clone size: NA; J gene: TRBJ2-7; CDR3 DNA: TGTGCCAGCAGCCGCCGAGGGGGATCCTACGAGCAGTACTTC; CDR3 protein: CASSRRGGSYEQYF